A single T cell receptor beta chain is shown here with its context. The sample comes from a study of cytomegalovirus exposure and HLA in healthy donors. The PCR used 60 Vbeta and 13 Jbeta primers. Sequencing used immunoSEQ multiplex PCR; TCRdb keeps in-frame clones, though not all of them. The table records 150,000 to 250,000 clones, roughly 79% of them present only once. The sample taken for sequencing was PBMCs. This TCR came from a man aged 30 to 45 in good health and CMV-seronegative.

The CDR3 bases are TGTGCCAGCAGCCACGGGACAGGTTCCTACGAGCAGTACTTC. It is translated as CASSHGTGSYEQYF. The chain couples TRBV4-2 to TRBJ2-7, with 8 bases fitting TRBD1. Germline CDR1 is LGHNA and CDR2 is YNFKEQ. V dropped 3 bases and J dropped 1; count of bases not matched to a gene: 2. The CDR3 is 14 residues long.